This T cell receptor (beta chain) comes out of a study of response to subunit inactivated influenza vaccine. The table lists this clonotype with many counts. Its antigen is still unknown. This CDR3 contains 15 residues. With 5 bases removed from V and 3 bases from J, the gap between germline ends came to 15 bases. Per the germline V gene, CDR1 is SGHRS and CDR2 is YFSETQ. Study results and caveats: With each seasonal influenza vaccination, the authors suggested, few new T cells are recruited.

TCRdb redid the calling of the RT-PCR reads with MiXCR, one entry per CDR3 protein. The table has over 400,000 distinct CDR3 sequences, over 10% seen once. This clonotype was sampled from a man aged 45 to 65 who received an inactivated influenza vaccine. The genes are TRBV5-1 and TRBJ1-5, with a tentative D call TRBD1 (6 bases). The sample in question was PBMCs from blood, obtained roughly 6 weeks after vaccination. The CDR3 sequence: CASSFDGQLNQPQHF. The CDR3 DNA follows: TGCGCCAGCAGTTTCGATGGACAGCTCAATCAGCCCCAGCATTTT.